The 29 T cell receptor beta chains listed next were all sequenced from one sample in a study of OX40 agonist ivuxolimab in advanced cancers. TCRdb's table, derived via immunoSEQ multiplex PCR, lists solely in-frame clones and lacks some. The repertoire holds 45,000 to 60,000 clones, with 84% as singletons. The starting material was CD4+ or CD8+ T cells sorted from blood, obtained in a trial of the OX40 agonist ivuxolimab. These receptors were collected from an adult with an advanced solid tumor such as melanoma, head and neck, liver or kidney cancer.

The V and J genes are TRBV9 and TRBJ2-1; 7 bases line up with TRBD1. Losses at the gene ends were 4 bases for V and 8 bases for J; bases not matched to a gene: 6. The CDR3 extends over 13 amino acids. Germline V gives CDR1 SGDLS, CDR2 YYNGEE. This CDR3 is CASSHRQGHEQFF. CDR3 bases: TGTGCCAGCAGCCACCGACAGGGACATGAGCAGTTCTTC.

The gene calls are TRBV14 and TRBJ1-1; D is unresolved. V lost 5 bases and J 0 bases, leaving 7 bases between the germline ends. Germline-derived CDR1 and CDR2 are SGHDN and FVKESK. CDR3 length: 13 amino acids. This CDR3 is CASSSLMNTEAFF. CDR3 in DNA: TGTGCCAGCAGCTCCCTCATGAACACTGAAGCTTTCTTT.

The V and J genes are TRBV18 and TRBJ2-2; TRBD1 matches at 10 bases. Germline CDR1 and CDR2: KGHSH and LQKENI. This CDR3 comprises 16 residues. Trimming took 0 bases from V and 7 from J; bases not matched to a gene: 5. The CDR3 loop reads CASSPPGTGVDGELFF. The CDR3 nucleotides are TGTGCCAGCTCACCACCGGGGACAGGGGTTGACGGGGAGCTGTTTTTT.

Here the CDR3 DNA reads TGTGCCAGCAGCGTAGGAGACGTTAGCACAGATACGCAGTATTTT. Protein product: CASSVGDVSTDTQYF. This chain joins TRBV9 and TRBJ2-3; D call uncertain. V dropped 0 bases and J dropped 0 bases, with 8 bases sitting between them. Germline V lookup: CDR1 SGDLS, CDR2 YYNGEE. The CDR3 length is 15 residues.

CDR3 region: CASSPGGEQYF. CDR3 DNA sequence: TGCGCCAGCAGCCCGGGCGGCGAGCAGTACTTC. This chain connects TRBV5-1 to TRBJ2-7; D not certain. Trimming pared 4 bases from V and 6 bases from J, leaving 8 bases between. The CDR3 totals 11 residues. Germline lookup yields CDR1 SGHRS and CDR2 YFSETQ.

The CDR3 DNA is TGCGCCAGCAGCCAAGCGACAGGGGGTGTTCAGCCCCAGCATTTT. As protein: CASSQATGGVQPQHF. This chain links TRBV4-3 with TRBJ1-5, with TRBD1 matching 9 bases. The CDR3 is made up of 15 amino acids. CDR1 and CDR2 from the germline V gene are LGHNA and YSLEER. With 1 base clipped from V and 6 bases from J, the junction kept 4 bases outside the gene matches.

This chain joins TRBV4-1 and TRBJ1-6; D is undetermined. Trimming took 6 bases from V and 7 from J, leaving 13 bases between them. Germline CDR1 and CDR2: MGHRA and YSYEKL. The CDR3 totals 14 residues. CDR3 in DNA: TGCGCCAGCAGTCTTGACGTAGGGAATTCACCCCTCCACTTT. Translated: CASSLDVGNSPLHF.

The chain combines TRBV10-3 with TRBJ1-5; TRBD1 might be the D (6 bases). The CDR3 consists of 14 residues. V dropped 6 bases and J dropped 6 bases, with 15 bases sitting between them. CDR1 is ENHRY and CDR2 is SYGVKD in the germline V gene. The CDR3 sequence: CAISLGGATQPQHF. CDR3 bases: TGTGCCATCAGCCTGGGGGGGGCGACTCAGCCCCAGCATTTT.

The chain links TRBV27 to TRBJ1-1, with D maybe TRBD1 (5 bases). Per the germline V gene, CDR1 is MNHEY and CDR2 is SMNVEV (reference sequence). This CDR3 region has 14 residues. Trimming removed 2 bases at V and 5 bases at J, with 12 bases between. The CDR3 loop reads CASSLGGVGTEAFF. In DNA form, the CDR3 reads TGTGCCAGCAGTTTAGGAGGGGTGGGAACTGAAGCTTTCTTT.

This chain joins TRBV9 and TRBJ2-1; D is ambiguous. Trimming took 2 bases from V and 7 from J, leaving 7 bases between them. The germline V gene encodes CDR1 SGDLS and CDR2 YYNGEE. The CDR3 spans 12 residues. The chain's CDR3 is CASSVRVNEQFF. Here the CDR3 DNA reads TGTGCCAGCAGCGTCCGAGTAAATGAGCAGTTCTTC.

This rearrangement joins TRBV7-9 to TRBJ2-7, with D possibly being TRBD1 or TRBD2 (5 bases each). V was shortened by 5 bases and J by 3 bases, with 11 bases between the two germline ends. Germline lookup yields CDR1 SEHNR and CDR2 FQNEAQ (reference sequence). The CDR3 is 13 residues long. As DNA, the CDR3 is TGTGCCAGCAGCCCCCCTGGGGGCTACGAGCAGTACTTC. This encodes CASSPPGGYEQYF.

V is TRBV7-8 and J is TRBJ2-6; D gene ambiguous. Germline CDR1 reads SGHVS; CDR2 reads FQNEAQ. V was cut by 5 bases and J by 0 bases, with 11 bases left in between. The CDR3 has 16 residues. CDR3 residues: CASSPKILSGANVLTF. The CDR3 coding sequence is TGTGCCAGCAGCCCAAAAATCCTCTCTGGGGCCAACGTCCTGACTTTC. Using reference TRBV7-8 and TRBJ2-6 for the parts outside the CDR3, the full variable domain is GAGVSQSPRYKVAKRGQDVALRCDPISGHVSLFWYQQALGQGPEFLTYFQNEAQLDKSGLPSDRFFAERPEGSVSTLKIQRTQQEDSAVYLCASSPKILSGANVLTFGAGSRLTVL.

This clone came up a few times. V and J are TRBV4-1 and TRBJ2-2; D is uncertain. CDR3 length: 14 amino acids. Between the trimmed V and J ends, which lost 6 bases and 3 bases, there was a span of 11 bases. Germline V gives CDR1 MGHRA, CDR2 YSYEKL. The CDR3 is CASRPGPDTGELFF. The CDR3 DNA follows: TGCGCCAGCAGACCAGGACCAGACACCGGGGAGCTGTTTTTT.

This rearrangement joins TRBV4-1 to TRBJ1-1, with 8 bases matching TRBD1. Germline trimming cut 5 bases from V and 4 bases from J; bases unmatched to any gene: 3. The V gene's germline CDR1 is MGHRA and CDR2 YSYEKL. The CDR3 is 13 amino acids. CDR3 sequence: CASSVDRGTEAFF. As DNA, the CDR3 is TGCGCCAGCAGCGTCGACAGGGGCACTGAAGCTTTCTTT.

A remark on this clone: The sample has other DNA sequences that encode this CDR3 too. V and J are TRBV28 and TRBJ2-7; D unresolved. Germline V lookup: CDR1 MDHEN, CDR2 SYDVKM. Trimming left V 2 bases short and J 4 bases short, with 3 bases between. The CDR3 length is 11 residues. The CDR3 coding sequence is TGTGCCAGCAGTTTAGGTTACGAGCAGTACTTC. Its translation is CASSLGYEQYF.

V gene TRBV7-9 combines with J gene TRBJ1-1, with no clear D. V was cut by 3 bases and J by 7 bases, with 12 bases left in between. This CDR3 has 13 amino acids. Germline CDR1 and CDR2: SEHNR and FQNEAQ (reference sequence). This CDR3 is CASSFWAANEAFF. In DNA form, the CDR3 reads TGTGCCAGCAGCTTCTGGGCGGCCAATGAAGCTTTCTTT. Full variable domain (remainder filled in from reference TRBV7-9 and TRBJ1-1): DTGVSQNPRHKITKRGQNVTFRCDPISEHNRLYWYRQTLGQGPEFLTYFQNEAQLEKSRLLSDRFSAERPKGSFSTLEIQRTEQGDSAMYLCASSFWAANEAFFGQGTRLTVV.

CDR3 DNA: TGTGCCAGCAGCCAAACCGGGACAGTCAACAATGAGCAGTTCTTC. Amino acids: CASSQTGTVNNEQFF. The chain has TRBV27 and TRBJ2-1; 7 nucleotides line up with TRBD1. Trimming took 6 bases from V and 5 from J; bases not matched to a gene: 10. There are 15 residues in the CDR3. Germline V CDR1 and CDR2: MNHEY, SMNVEV (reference sequence).

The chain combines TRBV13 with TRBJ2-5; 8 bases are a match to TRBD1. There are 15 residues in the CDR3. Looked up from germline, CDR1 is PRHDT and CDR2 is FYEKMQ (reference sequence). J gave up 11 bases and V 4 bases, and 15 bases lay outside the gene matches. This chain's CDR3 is CASSSWETGAGEQYF. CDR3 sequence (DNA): TGTGCCAGCAGCTCCTGGGAGACAGGGGCTGGGGAGCAGTACTTC.

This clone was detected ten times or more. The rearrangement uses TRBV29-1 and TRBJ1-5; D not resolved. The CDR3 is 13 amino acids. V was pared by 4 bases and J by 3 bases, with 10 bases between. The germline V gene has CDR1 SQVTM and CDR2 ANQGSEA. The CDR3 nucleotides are TGCAGCGTTGTTATCCCCCCCAATCAGCCCCAGCATTTT. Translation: CSVVIPPNQPQHF. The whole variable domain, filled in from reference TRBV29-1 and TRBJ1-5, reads SAVISQKPSRDICQRGTSLTIQCQVDSQVTMMFWYRQQPGQSLTLIATANQGSEATYESGFVIDKFPISRPNLTFSTLTVSNMSPEDSSIYLCSVVIPPNQPQHFGDGTRLSIL.

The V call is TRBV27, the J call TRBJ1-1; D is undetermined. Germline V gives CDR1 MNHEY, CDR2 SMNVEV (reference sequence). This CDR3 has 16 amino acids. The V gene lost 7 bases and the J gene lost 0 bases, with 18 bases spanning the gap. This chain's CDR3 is CASTHGGTAMNTEAFF. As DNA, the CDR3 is TGTGCCAGCACCCACGGTGGAACAGCCATGAACACTGAAGCTTTCTTT.

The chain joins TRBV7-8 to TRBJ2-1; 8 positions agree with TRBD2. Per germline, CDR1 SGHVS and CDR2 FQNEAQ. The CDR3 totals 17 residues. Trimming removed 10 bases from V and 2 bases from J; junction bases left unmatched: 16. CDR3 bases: TGTGCCATCCAGCCTAGCGGGCCCTCAGACGCCTACAATGAGCAGTTCTTC. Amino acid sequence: CAIQPSGPSDAYNEQFF. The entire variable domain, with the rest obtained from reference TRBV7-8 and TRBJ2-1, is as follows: GAGVSQSPRYKVAKRGQDVALRCDPISGHVSLFWYQQALGQGPEFLTYFQNEAQLDKSGLPSDRFFAERPEGSVSTLKIQRTQQEDSAVYLCAIQPSGPSDAYNEQFFGPGTRLTVL.

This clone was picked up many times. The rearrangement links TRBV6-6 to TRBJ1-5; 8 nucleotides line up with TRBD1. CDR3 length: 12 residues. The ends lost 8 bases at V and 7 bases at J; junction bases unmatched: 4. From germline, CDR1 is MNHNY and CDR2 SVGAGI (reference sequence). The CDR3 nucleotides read TGTGCCAGCCAAGACAGGGGACAGCCCCAGCATTTT. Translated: CASQDRGQPQHF.

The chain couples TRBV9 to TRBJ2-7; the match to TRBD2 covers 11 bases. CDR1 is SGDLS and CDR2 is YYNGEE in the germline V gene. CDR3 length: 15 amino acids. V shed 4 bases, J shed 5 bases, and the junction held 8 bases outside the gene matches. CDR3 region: CASSPGSGRADEQYF. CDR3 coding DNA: TGTGCCAGCAGCCCGGGTAGCGGGAGGGCCGACGAGCAGTACTTC. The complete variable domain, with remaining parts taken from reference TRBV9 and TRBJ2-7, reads DSGVTQTPKHLITATGQRVTLRCSPRSGDLSVYWYQQSLDQGLQFLIQYYNGEERAKGNILERFSAQQFPDLHSELNLSSLELGDSALYFCASSPGSGRADEQYFGPGTRLTVT.

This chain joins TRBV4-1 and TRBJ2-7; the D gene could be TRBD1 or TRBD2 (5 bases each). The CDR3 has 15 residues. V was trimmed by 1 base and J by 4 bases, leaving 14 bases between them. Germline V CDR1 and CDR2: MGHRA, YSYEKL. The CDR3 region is CASSQGGTHAYEQYF. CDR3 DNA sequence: TGCGCCAGCAGCCAAGGTGGGACCCACGCGTACGAGCAGTACTTC.

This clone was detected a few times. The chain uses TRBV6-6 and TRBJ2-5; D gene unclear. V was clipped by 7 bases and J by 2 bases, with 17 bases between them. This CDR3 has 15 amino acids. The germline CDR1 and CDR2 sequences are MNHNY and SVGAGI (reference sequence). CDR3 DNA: TGTGCCAGCATCCCTTACATCGGCCAACAAGAGACCCAGTACTTC. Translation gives CASIPYIGQQETQYF.

The CDR3 reads CASSQLHEAGSYNSPLHF. In DNA form, the CDR3 reads TGTGCCAGCAGCCAGTTACATGAGGCAGGCTCCTATAATTCACCCCTCCACTTT. The J gene is TRBJ1-6, the V gene TRBV4-2; D ambiguous. From germline, CDR1 is LGHNA and CDR2 YNFKEQ. Trimming took 3 bases from V and 0 from J, leaving 15 bases between them. This CDR3 has 18 residues.

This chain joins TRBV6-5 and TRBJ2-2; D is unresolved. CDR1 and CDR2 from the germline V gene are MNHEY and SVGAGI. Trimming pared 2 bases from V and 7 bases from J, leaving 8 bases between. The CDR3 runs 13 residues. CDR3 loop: CASSYATDGELFF. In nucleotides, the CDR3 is TGTGCCAGCAGTTACGCGACGGACGGGGAGCTGTTTTTT.

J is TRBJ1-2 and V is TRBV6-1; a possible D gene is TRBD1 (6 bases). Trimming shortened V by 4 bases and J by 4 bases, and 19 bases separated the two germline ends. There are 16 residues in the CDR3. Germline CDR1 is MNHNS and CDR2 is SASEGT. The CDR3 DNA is TGTGCCAGCAGTGGGACAGCCTTAGCGGGGGGCTATGGCTACACCTTC. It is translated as CASSGTALAGGYGYTF.

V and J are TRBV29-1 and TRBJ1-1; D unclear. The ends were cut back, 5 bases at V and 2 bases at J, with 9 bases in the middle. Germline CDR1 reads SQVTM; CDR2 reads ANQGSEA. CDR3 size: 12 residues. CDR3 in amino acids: CSVPRGNTEAFF. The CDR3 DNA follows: TGCAGCGTTCCCCGCGGTAACACTGAAGCTTTCTTT. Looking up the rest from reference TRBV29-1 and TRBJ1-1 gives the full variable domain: SAVISQKPSRDICQRGTSLTIQCQVDSQVTMMFWYRQQPGQSLTLIATANQGSEATYESGFVIDKFPISRPNLTFSTLTVSNMSPEDSSIYLCSVPRGNTEAFFGQGTRLTVV.